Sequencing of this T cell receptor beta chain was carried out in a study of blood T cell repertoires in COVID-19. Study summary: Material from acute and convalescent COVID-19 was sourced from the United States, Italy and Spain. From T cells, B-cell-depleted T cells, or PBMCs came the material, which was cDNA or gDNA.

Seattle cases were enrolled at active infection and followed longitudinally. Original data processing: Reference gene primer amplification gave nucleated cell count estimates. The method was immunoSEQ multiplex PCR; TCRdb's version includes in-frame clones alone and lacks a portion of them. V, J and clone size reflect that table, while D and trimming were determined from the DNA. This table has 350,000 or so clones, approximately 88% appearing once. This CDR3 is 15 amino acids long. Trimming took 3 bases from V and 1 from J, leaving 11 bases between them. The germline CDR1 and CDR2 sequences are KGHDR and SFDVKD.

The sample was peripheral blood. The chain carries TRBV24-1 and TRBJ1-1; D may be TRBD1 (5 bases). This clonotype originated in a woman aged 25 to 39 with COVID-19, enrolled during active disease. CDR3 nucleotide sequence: TGTGCCACCAGTGATCCGGGGGAGCGGAACACTGAAGCTTTCTTT. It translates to CATSDPGERNTEAFF.